A selection of T cell receptor beta chains follows, all from one sample in a study of CD4 T cells in relation to SARS-CoV-2 and coronaviruses. Sequencing used immunoSEQ multiplex PCR; TCRdb keeps in-frame clones, though not all of them. The table has 60,000 to 65,000 clones, about 95% seen once. The sequencing input was naive CD4+ T cells from PBMCs. These receptor sequences come from a human donor in good health. Each CDR3 is given with its conserved first and last residue. A D gene is named only where the DNA matches it firmly. Size tells how often a clone was seen (once, few, many) or the class of an expanded clone, and some rows leave it out.

>TRBD1|TRBJ2-7|NA|TRBV5-1
CASSQTGGSYEQYF
TGCGCCAGCAGTCAGACAGGGGGCTCCTACGAGCAGTACTTC
>NA|TRBJ2-7|NA|TRBV20-1
CSASRGQRYEQYF
TGCAGTGCTAGTCGCGGGCAGCGTTACGAGCAGTACTTC
>NA|TRBJ1-5|NA|TRBV10-1
CASSDHGYGAQHF
TGCGCCAGCAGTGACCACGGTTATGGGGCCCAGCATTTT
>TRBD2|TRBJ2-3|NA|TRBV3-1/TRBV3-2
CASSQDLRLAGDTQYF
TGTGCCAGCAGCCAAGATTTAAGACTAGCGGGAGATACGCAGTATTTT
>NA|TRBJ1-1|few|TRBV29-1
CSVDYTTEAFF
TGCAGCGTTGATTATACGACTGAAGCTTTCTTT
>NA|TRBJ2-7|NA|TRBV6-1
CASSDRGVDEQYF
TGTGCCAGCTCCGATAGGGGCGTGGACGAGCAGTACTTC
>NA|TRBJ2-3|NA|TRBV4-1
CASSQGGRFGTDTQYF
TGCGCCAGCAGCCAAGGTGGGAGGTTCGGCACAGATACGCAGTATTTT
>TRBD2|TRBJ2-1|NA|TRBV7-3
CASSLTGGASGRNEQFF
TGTGCCAGCAGCTTAACGGGTGGAGCTAGCGGGAGAAATGAGCAGTTCTTC
>TRBD1|TRBJ1-5|NA|TRBV30
CAWEAGGPSNQPQHF
TGTGCCTGGGAAGCAGGGGGACCTAGCAATCAGCCCCAGCATTTT
>TRBD1|TRBJ2-3|NA|TRBV15
CATSRGTGTGVTDTQYF
TGTGCCACCAGCAGAGGGACCGGGACAGGGGTCACAGATACGCAGTATTTT
>TRBD2|TRBJ2-4|NA|TRBV4-1
CASSEGVAGLLAKNIQYF
TGCGCCAGCAGTGAGGGGGTAGCGGGGCTGCTAGCCAAAAACATTCAGTACTTC
>TRBD1|TRBJ1-6|NA|TRBV30
CAWTNPGQVLSSYNSPLHF
TGTGCCTGGACTAATCCGGGACAGGTCCTTAGCTCCTATAATTCACCCCTCCACTTT
>NA|TRBJ2-1|NA|TRBV5-4
CASRTGTGNEQFF
TGTGCCAGCAGGACCGGGACTGGCAATGAGCAGTTCTTC
>NA|TRBJ2-7|NA|TRBV5-4
CASSLGAALYEQYF
TGTGCCAGCAGCTTGGGGGCTGCACTCTACGAGCAGTACTTC
>TRBD2|TRBJ2-5|NA|TRBV18
CASSRVGTSEKTQYF
TGTGCCAGCTCACGGGTAGGGACTAGCGAGAAGACCCAGTACTTC
>NA|TRBJ1-1|NA|TRBV27
CASRPTGMNTEAFF
TGTGCCAGCAGACCTACAGGGATGAACACTGAAGCTTTCTTT
>NA|TRBJ2-5|NA|TRBV2
CASSDERTQYF
TGTGCCAGCAGTGATGAGCGGACCCAGTACTTC
>NA|TRBJ1-1|NA|TRBV5-1
CASSLGEMNTEAFF
TGCGCCAGCAGCTTGGGGGAAATGAACACTGAAGCTTTCTTT
>NA|TRBJ1-5|NA|TRBV2
CASSEGPPPGPQHF
TGTGCCAGCAGTGAGGGACCCCCCCCGGGGCCCCAGCATTTT
>NA|TRBJ2-5|NA|TRBV18
CASSLTGQTGETQYF
TGTGCCAGCTCACTCACCGGACAGACAGGCGAGACCCAGTACTTC
>TRBD1|TRBJ1-6|NA|TRBV2
CASSKGQGNSPLHF
TGTGCCAGCAGTAAAGGACAGGGGAATTCACCCCTCCACTTT
>TRBD2|TRBJ2-7|few|TRBV14
CASSRASGSFYEQYF
TGTGCCAGCAGCCGCGCTAGCGGGAGTTTCTACGAGCAGTACTTC
>NA|TRBJ2-7|once|TRBV28
CASSGGYEQYF
TGTGCCAGCAGTGGTGGTTACGAGCAGTACTTC
>NA|TRBJ2-2|NA|TRBV27
CASSRTRGGELFF
TGTGCCAGCAGCCGGACCCGCGGGGGGGAGCTGTTTTTT
>NA|TRBJ2-5|NA|TRBV6-1
CASSEEGGGRRETQYF
TGTGCCAGCAGTGAGGAAGGAGGGGGCCGTAGAGAGACCCAGTACTTC
>TRBD1|TRBJ1-2|NA|TRBV18
CASSHRTGGDYGYTF
TGTGCCAGCTCCCACCGGACAGGGGGAGACTATGGCTACACCTTC
>NA|TRBJ2-7|NA|TRBV24-1
CATSDSNGGRAYEQYF
TGTGCCACCAGTGATTCTAACGGCGGCAGAGCCTACGAGCAGTACTTC
>TRBD2|TRBJ2-3|NA|TRBV28
CASSPRLAGRTDTQYF
TGTGCCAGCAGTCCGAGACTAGCGGGCCGCACAGATACGCAGTATTTT
>NA|TRBJ2-6|NA|TRBV2
CASSARTGSGANVLTF
TGTGCCAGCAGTGCCCGAACGGGGTCTGGGGCCAACGTCCTGACTTTC
>NA|TRBJ2-7|NA|TRBV6-5
CASRTNTPYEQYF
TGTGCCAGCCGGACTAACACACCCTACGAGCAGTACTTC
>NA|TRBJ2-6|NA|TRBV5-1
CASSLVPRSGANVLTF
TGCGCCAGCAGCTTGGTTCCGAGATCTGGGGCCAACGTCCTGACTTTC
>NA|TRBJ2-2|NA|TRBV19
CASSIVGPRSTGELFF
TGTGCCAGTAGTATTGTAGGGCCCAGGAGCACCGGGGAGCTGTTTTTT
>NA|TRBJ2-2|NA|TRBV27
CASSPRLRAVNTGELFF
TGTGCCAGCAGTCCCCGCCTGAGAGCGGTTAACACCGGGGAGCTGTTTTTT
>TRBD1|TRBJ1-2|NA|TRBV7-6
CASSLQTTRTGGLYGYTF
TGTGCCAGCAGCTTACAAACTACTCGGACAGGGGGCCTCTATGGCTACACCTTC
>NA|TRBJ2-1|NA|TRBV3-1/TRBV3-2
CASSQPGHQGHEQFF
TGTGCCAGCAGCCAGCCTGGCCATCAAGGCCATGAGCAGTTCTTC
>TRBD1|TRBJ2-5|NA|TRBV18
CASSPSTGAETQYF
TGTGCCAGCTCACCCTCGACAGGGGCAGAGACCCAGTACTTC
>NA|TRBJ1-1|NA|TRBV30
CAWSVPGRVSNTEAFF
TGTGCCTGGAGTGTACCAGGGAGGGTATCGAACACTGAAGCTTTCTTT
>TRBD1|TRBJ2-7|NA|TRBV28
CASSSGQAHYYEQYF
TGTGCCAGCAGCTCAGGACAGGCCCATTACTACGAGCAGTACTTC
>NA|TRBJ1-5|NA|TRBV30
CAWSVAARTPQHF
TGTGCCTGGAGTGTGGCAGCACGGACCCCCCAGCATTTT
>TRBD1|TRBJ1-2|once|TRBV9
CASSGQGAGSSYGYTF
TGTGCCAGCAGCGGGCAGGGGGCTGGAAGTAGCTATGGCTACACCTTC
>TRBD2|TRBJ2-7|NA|TRBV28
CASIYSSGGSYEQYF
TGTGCCAGCATCTATTCTAGCGGGGGCTCCTACGAGCAGTACTTC
>NA|TRBJ2-4|NA|TRBV3-1/TRBV3-2
CASSQVGGVAKNIQYF
TGTGCCAGCAGCCAAGTAGGCGGGGTGGCCAAAAACATTCAGTACTTC
>TRBD2|TRBJ2-1|NA|TRBV4-2
CASSQTGTSGILGNEQFF
TGTGCCAGCAGCCAAACCGGGACTAGCGGGATTTTGGGCAATGAGCAGTTCTTC
>TRBD1|TRBJ1-1|NA|TRBV6-5
CASSLRTGTGEAFF
TGTGCCAGCAGTTTGAGGACAGGGACGGGTGAAGCTTTCTTT
>NA|TRBJ2-6|NA|TRBV5-8
CASTLAGTNSGANVLTF
TGTGCCAGCACCCTAGCCGGGACGAACTCTGGGGCCAACGTCCTGACTTTC
>NA|TRBJ2-7|NA|TRBV6-5
CASRRDGRGPYEQYF
TGTGCCAGCAGGAGGGACGGGCGGGGGCCCTACGAGCAGTACTTC
>TRBD2|TRBJ2-1|NA|TRBV6-5
CASRSLGGSYNEQFF
TGTGCCAGCAGATCCCTGGGCGGGAGTTACAATGAGCAGTTCTTC
>NA|TRBJ1-4|NA|TRBV6-6
CASSYTTGAEKLFF
TGTGCCAGCAGTTACACAACAGGAGCTGAAAAACTGTTTTTT
>NA|TRBJ1-1|NA|TRBV3-1/TRBV3-2
CASSRGGANTEAFF
TGTGCCAGCAGTCGTGGCGGGGCGAACACTGAAGCTTTCTTT
>NA|TRBJ2-1|NA|TRBV3-1/TRBV3-2
CASSQEARSYNEQFF
TGTGCCAGCAGCCAAGAGGCTCGCTCCTACAATGAGCAGTTCTTC
>NA|TRBJ1-4|NA|TRBV5-1
CASRSGTGNEKLFF
TGCGCCAGCAGGTCCGGGACGGGTAATGAAAAACTGTTTTTT
>NA|TRBJ1-4|NA|TRBV28
CASSFGGTNEKLFF
TGTGCCAGCAGTTTCGGAGGCACTAATGAAAAACTGTTTTTT
>TRBD1|TRBJ2-7|once|TRBV27
CASNPAGTGMPYEQYF
TGTGCCAGCAACCCAGCCGGGACAGGGATGCCCTACGAGCAGTACTTC
>NA|TRBJ2-3|NA|TRBV5-1
CASSLGDLSDTQYF
TGCGCCAGCAGCTTGGGGGACCTTTCGGATACGCAGTATTTT
>NA|TRBJ2-1|NA|TRBV28
CASSFEYRYGMGSNEQFF
TGTGCCAGCAGTTTTGAGTACCGGTACGGGATGGGGAGCAATGAGCAGTTCTTC